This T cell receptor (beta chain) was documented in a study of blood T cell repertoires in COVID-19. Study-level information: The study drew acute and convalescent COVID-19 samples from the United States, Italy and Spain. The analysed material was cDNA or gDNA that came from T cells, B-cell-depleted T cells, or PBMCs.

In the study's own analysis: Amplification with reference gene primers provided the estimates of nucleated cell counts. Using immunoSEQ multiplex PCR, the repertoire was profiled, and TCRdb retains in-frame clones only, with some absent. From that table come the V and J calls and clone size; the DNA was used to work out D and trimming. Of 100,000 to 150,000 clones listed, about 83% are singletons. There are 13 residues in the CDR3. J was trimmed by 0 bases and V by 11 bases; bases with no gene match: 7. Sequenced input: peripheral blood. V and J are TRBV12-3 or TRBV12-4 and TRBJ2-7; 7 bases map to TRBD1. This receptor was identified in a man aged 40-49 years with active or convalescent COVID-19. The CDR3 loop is CASSRDSSYEQYF. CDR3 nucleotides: TGTGCCTCCTCCCGGGACAGCTCCTACGAGCAGTACTTC.